This entry lists 17 T cell receptor beta chains sequenced from one sample in a study of early stage breast cancer tumors listed by TCRdb under 2017. Library preparation used the immunoSEQ multiplex PCR assay. The immuneACCESS repertoire file appears here via TCRdb, limited to in-frame rearrangements. These files lack a portion of the clones; in checked studies, under half of the deficit traces to unresolved V genes, and the cause of the others is not known. For this sample the table gives roughly 49,000 clones, of which 78% were detected only once. In total, the top ten clones hold roughly 3% of the sample. The specimen was blood. These receptors were collected from a person in their forties with breast cancer.

The V and J genes are TRBV10-3 and TRBJ1-1; D gene unclear. This CDR3 region has 14 residues. Germline V gene sequence: CDR1 ENHRY, CDR2 SYGVKD. V was trimmed by 6 bases and J by 0 bases, leaving 11 bases between them. CDR3 loop: CAISPGGLNTEAFF. The CDR3 DNA reads TGTGCCATCAGCCCAGGAGGCCTGAACACTGAAGCTTTCTTT.

V gene TRBV5-1 combines with J gene TRBJ2-7; D not certain. Germline V lookup: CDR1 SGHRS, CDR2 YFSETQ. The length of the CDR3 is 14 residues. Deletions cut 5 bases from V and 1 base from J, with 13 bases between. CDR3 residues: CASRADRDSYEQYF. The CDR3 region has the DNA TGCGCCAGCAGGGCAGACCGAGATTCCTACGAGCAGTACTTC.

The CDR3 region is CASNGLAGQETQYF. CDR3 sequence (DNA): TGTGCCAGCAATGGGCTAGCGGGCCAAGAGACCCAGTACTTC. The genes are TRBV6-1 and TRBJ2-5; 8 bases match TRBD2. Trimming took 7 bases from V and 1 from J; bases not matched to a gene: 5. CDR3 length: 14 amino acids. CDR1 and CDR2 from the germline V gene are MNHNS and SASEGT.

V gene TRBV11-3 combines with J gene TRBJ2-2; TRBD2 is a possible D gene (7 bases). CDR3 length: 14 amino acids. Trimming removed 7 bases from V and 4 bases from J, with 13 bases in between. The germline CDR1 and CDR2 sequences are SGHNT and YENEEA. The CDR3 spells CASMGGRGTGELFF. Here the CDR3 DNA reads TGTGCCAGCATGGGGGGGCGGGGCACCGGGGAGCTGTTTTTT.

The chain links TRBV12-5 to TRBJ2-7; the match to TRBD2 covers 13 bases. The CDR3 extends over 17 amino acids. Trimming took 2 bases from V and 1 from J; bases not matched to a gene: 5. Germline V gene sequence: CDR1 LGHNT, CDR2 FRNRAP. The CDR3 nucleotides read TGTGCTAGTGGTTTGCCCCGGACTAGCGGGAGTTCCTACGAGCAGTACTTC. Its translation: CASGLPRTSGSSYEQYF.

The J gene is TRBJ2-2, the V gene TRBV6-4; D not resolved. Trimming took off 2 bases at V and 2 bases at J, with 0 bases between the two ends. The germline V gene has CDR1 MRHNA and CDR2 SNTAGT. This CDR3 has 12 residues. CDR3 amino acids: CASSDNTGELFF. CDR3 nucleotide sequence: TGTGCCAGCAGTGACAACACCGGGGAGCTGTTTTTT.

This clone was counted only a few times. The rearrangement joins TRBV29-1 to TRBJ1-1; 7 bases are shared with TRBD1. Germline V CDR1 and CDR2: SQVTM, ANQGSEA. CDR3 size: 11 residues. V dropped 7 bases and J dropped 5; count of bases not matched to a gene: 4. The CDR3 nucleotides read TGCAGCGCAAAACAGGGGACTGAAGCTTTCTTT. It specifies CSAKQGTEAFF. The full variable domain, completed using reference TRBV29-1 and TRBJ1-1, is SAVISQKPSRDICQRGTSLTIQCQVDSQVTMMFWYRQQPGQSLTLIATANQGSEATYESGFVIDKFPISRPNLTFSTLTVSNMSPEDSSIYLCSAKQGTEAFFGQGTRLTVV.

The rearrangement uses TRBV10-2 and TRBJ1-4; D is unclear. This CDR3 is 13 amino acids long. Germline CDR1 WSHSY, CDR2 SAAADI. V was clipped by 4 bases and J by 6 bases, with 9 bases between them. The CDR3 sequence is CASSVGLHEKLFF. The CDR3 bases are TGCGCCAGCAGTGTCGGACTCCATGAAAAACTGTTTTTT.

The genes are TRBV28 and TRBJ2-5; D remains ambiguous. The J call may not be correct, given that the DNA end is closer to TRBJ2-7. CDR3 length equals 13 residues. Germline CDR1 reads MDHEN; CDR2 reads SYDVKM. The CDR3 DNA follows: TGTGCCAGCAGTACTCATAGCTCCTACGAGCAGTACTTC. It yields the protein CASSTHSSYEQYF.

V and J are TRBV19 and TRBJ1-1; D may be TRBD1 (5 bases). From germline, CDR1 is LNHDA and CDR2 SQIVND (reference sequence). Trimming shortened V by 3 bases and J by 7 bases, and 12 bases separated the two germline ends. The length of the CDR3 is 13 residues. CDR3: CASSIQGSIEAFF. The CDR3 region has the DNA TGTGCCAGTAGTATCCAGGGTAGCATTGAAGCTTTCTTT.

This clone was observed a few times. V and J are TRBV11-1 and TRBJ1-2; D remains unclear. CDR1 and CDR2 (germline): SGHAT, FQDESV (reference sequence). Trimming left V 3 bases short and J 7 bases short, with 12 bases between. CDR3 length equals 13 residues. This CDR3 is CASSLSGGIGYTF. For the CDR3, the DNA is TGTGCCAGCAGCTTGTCGGGAGGCATTGGCTACACCTTC.

The gene calls are TRBV19 and TRBJ1-5; D remains ambiguous. Between the trimmed V and J ends, which lost 4 bases and 3 bases, there was a span of 13 bases. Germline V gene sequence: CDR1 LNHDA, CDR2 SQIVND (reference sequence). This CDR3 region has 15 residues. CDR3 nucleotide sequence: TGTGCCAGTAGTACAGATCAGGCTTCCAATCAGCCCCAGCATTTT. Protein: CASSTDQASNQPQHF.

The CDR3 loop reads CASSQVGTGRNEQYF. Written as DNA, the CDR3 is TGTGCCAGCAGCCAAGTGGGGACAGGGCGGAACGAGCAGTACTTC. The rearrangement joins TRBV14 to TRBJ2-7, with 9 bases fitting TRBD1. Trimming removed 1 base from V and 5 bases from J; junction bases left unmatched: 6. The CDR3 is 15 residues long. The V gene's germline CDR1 is SGHDN and CDR2 FVKESK. The complete variable domain, with remaining parts taken from reference TRBV14 and TRBJ2-7, reads EAGVTQFPSHSVIEKGQTVTLRCDPISGHDNLYWYRRVMGKEIKFLLHFVKESKQDESGMPNNRFLAERTGGTYSTLKVQPAELEDSGVYFCASSQVGTGRNEQYFGPGTRLTVT.

The chain is built from TRBV6-4 and TRBJ2-3; possibly TRBD2 for D (6 bases). The V gene's germline CDR1 is MRHNA and CDR2 SNTAGT. V was shortened by 0 bases and J by 6 bases, with 13 bases between the two germline ends. The CDR3 loop spans 15 amino acids. CDR3 in DNA: TGTGCCAGCAGTGACTCCCACGGGAGTGGGGATACGCAGTATTTT. This sequence encodes CASSDSHGSGDTQYF.

CDR3 nucleotides: TGTGCCAGCCGTCCAGGGCTAGTTGTATCTGGGCCCCAGCATTTT. Protein sequence: CASRPGLVVSGPQHF. V is TRBV19 and J is TRBJ1-5; D perhaps matches TRBD1 (5 bases). Trimming cost V 9 bases and J 9 bases, with 24 bases left between them. The CDR3 runs 15 residues. Germline V lookup: CDR1 LNHDA, CDR2 SQIVND (reference sequence). The full variable domain, rest sourced from reference TRBV19 and TRBJ1-5, is DGGITQSPKYLFRKEGQNVTLSCEQNLNHDAMYWYRQDPGQGLRLIYYSQIVNDFQKGDIAEGYSVSREKKESFPLTVTSAQKNPTAFYLCASRPGLVVSGPQHFGDGTRLSIL.

The DNA of the CDR3 is TGTGCCAGCAGCCGCGGGGATATTGATACGCAGTATTTT. The encoded protein is CASSRGDIDTQYF. The gene calls are TRBV7-9 and TRBJ2-3; possible D gene TRBD2, 6 bases. Germline CDR1 reads SEHNR; CDR2 reads FQNEAQ (reference sequence). Trimming shortened V by 5 bases and J by 6 bases, and 12 bases separated the two germline ends. The CDR3 totals 13 residues.

The chain carries TRBV6-1 and TRBJ1-1; D unclear. Trimming took 1 base from V and 0 from J, leaving 6 bases between them. CDR3 size: 14 residues. CDR1 MNHNS and CDR2 SASEGT come from the germline V gene. CDR3 sequence: CASSEGAMNTEAFF. CDR3 nucleotides: TGTGCCAGCAGTGAAGGGGCTATGAACACTGAAGCTTTCTTT.